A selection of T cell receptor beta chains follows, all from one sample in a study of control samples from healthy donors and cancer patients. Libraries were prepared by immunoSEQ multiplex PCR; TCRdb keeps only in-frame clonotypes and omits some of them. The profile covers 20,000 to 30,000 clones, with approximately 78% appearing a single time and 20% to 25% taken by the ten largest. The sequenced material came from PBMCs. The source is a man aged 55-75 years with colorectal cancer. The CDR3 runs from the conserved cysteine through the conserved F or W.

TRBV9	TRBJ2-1	CASSPWTGNNEQFF
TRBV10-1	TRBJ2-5	CASSESSGGQETQYF
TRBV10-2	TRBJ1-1	CASISGTSLNTEAFF
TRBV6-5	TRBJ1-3	CASSYSLNSGNTIYF
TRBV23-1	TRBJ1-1	CASSQKHWTGSTEAFF
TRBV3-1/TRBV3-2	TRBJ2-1	CASSLWDRVHVGEQFF
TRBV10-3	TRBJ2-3	CAISDSLPPADTQYF
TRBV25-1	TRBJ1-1	CASSSPRTEAFF
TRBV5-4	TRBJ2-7	CASSLEGTDEKQYF
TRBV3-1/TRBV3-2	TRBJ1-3	CASSHAPRGELYGNTIYF
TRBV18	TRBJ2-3	CASSLGQGGRHTDTQYF
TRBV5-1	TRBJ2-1	CASSLAGFSYNEQFF
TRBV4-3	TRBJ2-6	CASSQDQSVLTF
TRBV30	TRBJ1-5	CAWSGGDNQPQHF
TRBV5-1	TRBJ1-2	CASSSAGTGELYGYTF
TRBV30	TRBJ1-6	CAWSRSMGQSYSPLHF
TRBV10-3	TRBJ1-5	CAISLDRSNRPQHF
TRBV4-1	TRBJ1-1	CASSQDHANTEAFF
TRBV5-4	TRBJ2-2	CASSPGVAGELFF
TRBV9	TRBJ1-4	CASSVQGRGNEKLFF
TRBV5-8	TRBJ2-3	CASSFGPDTQYF
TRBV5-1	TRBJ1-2	CASSSSGGSNYGYTF
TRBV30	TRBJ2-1	CAWSVGTGRGEQFF
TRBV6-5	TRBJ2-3	CASRGGAPDTQYF
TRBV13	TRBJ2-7	CASSIINEEQYF
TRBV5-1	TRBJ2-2	CASSFSTASTGELFF
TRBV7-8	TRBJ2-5	CASSPNRGQETQYF
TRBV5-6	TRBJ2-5	CASTQRGALETQYF
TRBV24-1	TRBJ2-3	CATSIYRAGTDTQYF
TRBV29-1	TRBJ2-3	CSVEDLLSGAGDTQYF
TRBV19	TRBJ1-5	CASRGSRGNQPQHF
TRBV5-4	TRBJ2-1	CASSLMASDYNEQFF
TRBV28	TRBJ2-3	CASMGGGTDTQYF
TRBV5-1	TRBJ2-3	CASSQRQGGSDTQYF
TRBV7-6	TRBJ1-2	CASSPVNSYGYTF
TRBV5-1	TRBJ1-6	CASSRTGGEDSPLHF
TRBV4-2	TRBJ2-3	CASSQSLAGGTDTQYF
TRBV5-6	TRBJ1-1	CASSLGGSGTEAFF
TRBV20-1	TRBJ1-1	CSASDSGTEAFF
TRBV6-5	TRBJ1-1	CASSWTGLGTEAFF
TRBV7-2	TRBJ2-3	CASSLQADTQYF
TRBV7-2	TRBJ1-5	CASSPDSFNQPQHF
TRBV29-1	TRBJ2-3	CSVQGSTDTQYF
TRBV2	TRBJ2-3	CASKGGGTDTQYF
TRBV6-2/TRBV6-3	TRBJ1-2	CASSYSGHRGYTF
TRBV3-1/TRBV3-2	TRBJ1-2	CASSQVAGANYGYTF
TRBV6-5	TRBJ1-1	CASSYGAVNTEAFF
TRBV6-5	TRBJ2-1	CASSPGLSSYNEQFF
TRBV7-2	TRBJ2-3	CASSSAAVDTQYF
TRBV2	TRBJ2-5	CASWIAGRETQYF
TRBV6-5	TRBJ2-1	CASTVAGGYNEQFF
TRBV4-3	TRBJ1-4	CASSPRPGQTNEKLFF
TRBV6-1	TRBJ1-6	CASRFDNYNSPLHF
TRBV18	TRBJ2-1	CASSRTSGGNEQFF
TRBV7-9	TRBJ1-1	CASSLMDSTEAFF
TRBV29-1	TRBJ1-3	CSVDVGSSGNTIYF
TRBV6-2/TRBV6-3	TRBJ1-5	CASSYSYQPQHF
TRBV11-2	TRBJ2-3	CASSFSTGAGGRDTQYF
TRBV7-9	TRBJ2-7	CASSFWGVQYEQYF